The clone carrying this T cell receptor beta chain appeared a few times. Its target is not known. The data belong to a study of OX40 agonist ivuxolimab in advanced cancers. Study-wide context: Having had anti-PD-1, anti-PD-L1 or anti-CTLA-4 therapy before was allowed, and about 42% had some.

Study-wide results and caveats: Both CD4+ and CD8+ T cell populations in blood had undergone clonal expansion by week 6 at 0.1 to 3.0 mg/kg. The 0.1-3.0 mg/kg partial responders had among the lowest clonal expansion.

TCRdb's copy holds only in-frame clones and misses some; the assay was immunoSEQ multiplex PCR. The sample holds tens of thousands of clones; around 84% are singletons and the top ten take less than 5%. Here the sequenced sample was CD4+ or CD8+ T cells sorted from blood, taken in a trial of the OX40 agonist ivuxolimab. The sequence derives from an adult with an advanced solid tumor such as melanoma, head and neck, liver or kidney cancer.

The CDR3: CASSPPRTGESNEQFF. The CDR3 DNA follows: TGTGCCAGCTCACCACCGAGGACAGGGGAAAGTAATGAGCAGTTCTTC. The chain is built from TRBV18 and TRBJ2-1, with 9 positions matching TRBD1. Trimming at V came to 0 bases and at J to 7 bases, leaving 7 bases not matched to a gene. CDR3 length equals 16 residues. The germline gives CDR1 KGHSH, CDR2 LQKENI.